Here is one T cell receptor beta chain with its context. This record belongs to a study of blood T cell repertoires in COVID-19. For the study at large: From T cells, B-cell-depleted T cells, or PBMCs came the material, which was cDNA or gDNA.

The V and J ends lost 2 bases and 0 bases respectively, with 10 bases between them. The CDR3 consists of 15 residues. Germline CDR1 MNHNY, CDR2 SVGAGI (reference sequence). Authors' data handling: How many nucleated cells were present was estimated from reference gene primer amplification. TCRdb's table, derived via immunoSEQ multiplex PCR, lists solely in-frame clones and lacks some. V, J and clone size derive from that table, while D and trimming were established from the DNA sequence. The table lists 290,000 or so clones, about 89% of them singletons. The sequence derives from a woman aged 25-40 years with COVID-19, enrolled during active disease. Sequencing used peripheral blood. The rearrangement joins TRBV6-6 to TRBJ1-2; no firm D call. The chain's CDR3 is CASSYQTESNYGYTF. The CDR3 DNA follows: TGTGCCAGCAGTTACCAGACGGAGTCTAACTATGGCTACACCTTC.